This is a list of T cell receptor beta chains from one sample in a study of shared clonotypes between healthy human individuals. The table came from immunoSEQ multiplex PCR; TCRdb's copy has only in-frame clones and leaves some out. The sample includes just over 2,000,000 clones, about 95% of them seen just once. Input material: naive CD8+ T cells sorted from blood. All receptors come from a man aged 18 to 29 in good health. Both conserved end residues are part of each CDR3. A D gene is named only where the DNA matches it firmly. The size of a clone is reported for some rows only, either as once, few or many, or as a class for expanded clones.

V gene	D gene	CDR3 length	clone size	J gene	CDR3 DNA	CDR3 protein
TRBV27	NA	14	NA	TRBJ2-7	TGTGCCAGCAGTTATGGGGCAGCTACCTCCGAGCAGTACTTC	CASSYGAATSEQYF
TRBV5-6	TRBD2	14	NA	TRBJ2-7	TGTGCCAGCAGCCTGGGACTAGCGGGGGCCGAGCAGTACTTC	CASSLGLAGAEQYF
TRBV19	NA	13	NA	TRBJ1-2	TGTGCCAGTAATTGGGCCCCAGGCGATGGCTACACCTTC	CASNWAPGDGYTF
TRBV5-6	NA	15	once	TRBJ1-1	TGTGCCAGCAGCTCCCCGACAGAGGCGAACACTGAAGCTTTCTTT	CASSSPTEANTEAFF
TRBV9	NA	15	NA	TRBJ2-3	TGTGCCAGCAGCGTAGGGGGGGTTAGCACAGATACGCAGTATTTT	CASSVGGVSTDTQYF
TRBV7-9	TRBD2	16	NA	TRBJ2-3	TGTGCCAGCACCAGACCGGGACTAGTTACTGAAGATACGCAGTATTTT	CASTRPGLVTEDTQYF
TRBV18	NA	14	NA	TRBJ2-7	TGTGCCAGCTCGCCAGACACCTCCTCCTACGAGCAGTACTTC	CASSPDTSSYEQYF
TRBV5-5	TRBD1	15	NA	TRBJ1-2	TGTGCCAGCAGCCCCGGGACAGTCGCTAACTATGGCTACACCTTC	CASSPGTVANYGYTF
TRBV5-4	TRBD2	15	NA	TRBJ2-7	TGTGCCAGCAGCTCCAGGACTAGCGCGCCGGAAGAGCAGTACTTC	CASSSRTSAPEEQYF
TRBV21-1	NA	13	NA	TRBJ2-7	TGTGCCAGCAGCGCTGGGGGGGAAACTGAGCAGTACTTC	CASSAGGETEQYF
TRBV28	TRBD1	15	NA	TRBJ1-6	TGTGCCAGCAGCCTGACAGGGTCAGGGAATTCACCCCTCCACTTT	CASSLTGSGNSPLHF
TRBV4-1	NA	16	once	TRBJ1-1	TGCGCCAGCAGCCAAGATCCCCCCAGGGGTGGTACTGAAGCTTTCTTT	CASSQDPPRGGTEAFF
TRBV7-3	TRBD2	15	NA	TRBJ2-3	TGTGCCAGCAGCCATAGCGGGGGGCTCACAGATACGCAGTATTTT	CASSHSGGLTDTQYF
TRBV4-3	NA	15	NA	TRBJ2-7	TGCGCCAGCAGCCAAGAGGCTAGCAAGAGCTACGAGCAGTACTTC	CASSQEASKSYEQYF
TRBV5-6	TRBD1	15	NA	TRBJ2-3	TGTGCCAGCAGTCAGGGACAGGACGGCACAGATACGCAGTATTTT	CASSQGQDGTDTQYF
TRBV28	TRBD1	16	NA	TRBJ1-1	TGTGCCAGCAGTCTGGGGACAGGGAGGCTTGACACTGAAGCTTTCTTT	CASSLGTGRLDTEAFF
TRBV7-9	NA	13	NA	TRBJ1-2	TGTGCCAGCAGCTTAGGGGTTCTGGATGGCTACACCTTC	CASSLGVLDGYTF
TRBV9	TRBD2	14	once	TRBJ2-7	TGTGCCAGCAGCGCCGGGGGGGCTGGTTACGAGCAGTACTTC	CASSAGGAGYEQYF
TRBV7-9	NA	14	NA	TRBJ1-3	TGTGCCAGCAGCCTCCGTGCGGCTGGAAACACCATATATTTT	CASSLRAAGNTIYF
TRBV7-9	NA	13	NA	TRBJ1-1	TGTGCCAGCAGCTACGCTCCTTCCACTGAAGCTTTCTTT	CASSYAPSTEAFF
TRBV14	TRBD2	19	NA	TRBJ2-5	TGTGCCAGCAGCCAAGATGGGCCTTTTAGCGGGGGGATCCAAGAGACCCAGTACTTC	CASSQDGPFSGGIQETQYF
TRBV5-4	NA	16	once	TRBJ1-2	TGTGCCAGCAGCGATGGGACCGCCCTTCCCTATTTTGGCTACACCTTC	CASSDGTALPYFGYTF
TRBV4-3	TRBD2	16	NA	TRBJ2-3	TGCGCCAGCAGCCAGCTAGCGGGAGTGTTCACAGATACGCAGTATTTT	CASSQLAGVFTDTQYF
TRBV4-1	NA	13	NA	TRBJ1-1	TGCGCCAGCAGCGCTGGGAGGAACACTGAAGCTTTCTTT	CASSAGRNTEAFF
TRBV10-3	NA	18	NA	TRBJ1-5	TGTGCCATCAGTGAGTCGACTCTGGCAGGGGATAGCAATCAGCCCCAGCATTTT	CAISESTLAGDSNQPQHF
TRBV27	NA	15	NA	TRBJ2-7	TGTGCCAGCAGGAAGGGGGACCAGGGATTCTACGAGCAGTACTTC	CASRKGDQGFYEQYF
TRBV6-5	NA	16	NA	TRBJ1-6	TGTGCCAGCAGTTACTCCCGGGGCCAGTATAATTCACCCCTCCACTTT	CASSYSRGQYNSPLHF
TRBV6-5	NA	12	NA	TRBJ2-1	TGTGCCAGCAGTGCAGGACAGAATGAGCAGTTCTTC	CASSAGQNEQFF